A single sample is the source of the 30 T cell receptor beta chains below, sequenced in a study of tumor-infiltrating lymphocytes in primary liver carcinoma. DNA and RNA were both co-extracted from around 20-30 mg of bulk tissue that had not been sorted. Priming with a constant-region primer yielded TCR beta cDNA from approximately 500 ng total RNA. ARM-PCR was slightly modified, and three nested multiplex PCR rounds with it gave rise to the TCR beta libraries. It was with TRBV1-TRBV30 forward primers and a C-beta reverse primer that the first two PCR rounds were run, at roughly 10 cycles each. TCRdb redid the calling of the multiplex PCR reads with MiXCR, one entry per CDR3 protein. The table lists around 99,000 distinct CDR3 sequences, about 73% of them singletons, with around 26% in the top ten. Sequenced material: tumor-adjacent normal liver tissue. Every receptor here comes from a man in his forties or fifties with primary liver carcinoma and hepatitis B virus infection.

To note about this clonotype: A much larger clone is a single base away; this may be a read error. The chain recombines TRBV28 with TRBJ2-7; 12 bases fit TRBD1. The CDR3 extends over 13 amino acids. Germline values: CDR1 MDHEN, CDR2 SYDVKM. The CDR3 loop reads CASSFGTGGERYF. As DNA, the CDR3 is TGTGCCAGCAGTTTTGGGACAGGGGGCGAGCGGTACTTC.

Regarding this clonotype: A much larger clone lies one base from this, so it may be a read error. The rearrangement joins TRBV28 to TRBJ2-7; D gene ambiguous. Germline V gene data show CDR1 as MDHEN and CDR2 as SYDVKM. The V end was cut by 5 bases, the J end by 6 bases, with 8 bases between. The CDR3 loop spans 11 amino acids. CDR3 in DNA: TGTGCCAGCAGTGATAACTGCGAGCAGTACTTC. As protein: CASSDNCEQYF.

As for this clonotype: The junction does not match germline at one end; this may be a read error. In DNA, the CDR3 is TGCGCCAGCAGCCAATGGCTAGAGCGGGGCGAGCACTTCTTC. It is translated as CASSQWLERGEHFF. The rearrangement links TRBV4-1 to TRBJ2-1, with 7 bases fitting TRBD2. CDR3 length equals 14 residues. Germline V CDR1 and CDR2: MGHRA, YSYEKL.

The rearrangement uses TRBV29-1 and TRBJ2-1, with 7 bases that match TRBD2. CDR3 length: 14 amino acids. Per the germline V gene, CDR1 is SQVTM and CDR2 is ANQGSEA. J gave up 2 bases and V 8 bases, and 9 bases lay outside the gene matches. The CDR3 protein is CSSTGGAAYNEQFF. CDR3 in DNA: TGCAGCTCTACGGGGGGAGCGGCCTACAATGAGCAGTTCTTC.

Points on this clonotype: The CDR3 ends on some other residue instead of the conserved phenylalanine or tryptophan, so this is likely a read error. The J gene is TRBJ2-1, the V gene TRBV7-9; 8 nucleotides match TRBD2. V lost 8 bases to trimming and J lost 4 bases; unmatched junction nucleotides: 13. The CDR3 is 16 residues long. Germline lookup yields CDR1 SEHNR and CDR2 FQNEAQ (reference sequence). The CDR3 bases are TGTGCCAGCTCCCAGATCCGAAGCGGGGGTTACAATGAGCAGTTCTTA. Encoded protein: CASSQIRSGGYNEQFL.

As concerns this clonotype: Relative to the germline gene, one junction end is altered; a read error may explain this. This rearrangement joins TRBV11-1 to TRBJ2-5; D is possibly TRBD2 (5 bases). Germline CDR1 SGHAT, CDR2 FQDESV (reference sequence). The CDR3 covers 19 residues. The CDR3 DNA reads as TGTGCCAGAAGCCCGCCCCCGGAGGTCAGGAAGGACTTGCAAGAGACCCGGTACTTC. Amino acids: CARSPPPEVRKDLQETRYF.

The chain joins TRBV28 to TRBJ2-7, with 9 nucleotides matching TRBD1. CDR1 and CDR2 (germline): MDHEN, SYDVKM. The CDR3 extends over 15 amino acids. Unmatched junction bases numbered 12, after V lost 6 bases and J lost 6 bases. The CDR3 DNA sequence: TGTGCCAGCAGCACACAGGGACAGGGTTATGGCGAGCAGTACTTC. It encodes CASSTQGQGYGEQYF. The whole variable domain, remainder taken from reference TRBV28 and TRBJ2-7, is DVKVTQSSRYLVKRTGEKVFLECVQDMDHENMFWYRQDPGLGLRLIYFSYDVKMKEKGDIPEGYSVSREKKERFSLILESASTNQTSMYLCASSTQGQGYGEQYFGPGTRLTVT.

This clonotype was found many times. The chain joins TRBV6-5 to TRBJ2-5, with 14 bases fitting TRBD2. Germline V gene lookup returns CDR1 MNHEY and CDR2 SVGAGI. The CDR3 totals 17 residues. V dropped 4 bases and J dropped 1; count of bases not matched to a gene: 5. The CDR3 reads CASSSGLAGGPQETQYF. In nucleotides, the CDR3 is TGTGCCAGCAGTTCCGGACTAGCGGGAGGTCCCCAAGAGACCCAGTACTTC.

The table lists this clonotype with a few counts. This chain links TRBV6-5 with TRBJ2-7; TRBD2 might be the D (6 bases). This CDR3 spans 15 amino acids. Trimming took off 5 bases at V and 0 bases at J, with 14 bases between the two ends. Germline V gives CDR1 MNHEY, CDR2 SVGAGI. The CDR3 sequence: CASSRGNRLSYEQYF. CDR3 bases: TGTGCCAGCAGTCGGGGGAACAGACTCTCCTACGAGCAGTACTTC.

A word on this clonotype: This clone may be a read error of a much larger clone one base away. The V and J genes are TRBV14 and TRBJ2-1, with D unresolved. The CDR3 is made up of 12 amino acids. Germline CDR1 SGHDN, CDR2 FVKESK. The CDR3 DNA reads as TGTGCCAGCAGCCTGGGGTACAATGAGCGGTTCTTC. This sequence encodes CASSLGYNERFF.

This clonotype is a singleton in its sample. The CDR3 ends on some other residue instead of the conserved phenylalanine or tryptophan, so this is likely a read error. V is TRBV28 and J is TRBJ2-2; unclear D gene. The V end was cut by 4 bases, the J end by 0 bases, with 12 bases between. Germline V gene sequence: CDR1 MDHEN, CDR2 SYDVKM. The CDR3 length is 16 residues. The DNA for the CDR3 is TGTGCCAGCAGTTCCTGGACGTTAGCGAACACCGGGGAGCTGTTTTCT. It translates to CASSSWTLANTGELFS.

In DNA, the CDR3 is TGTGCCAGCGCCGCGCAGTATTTT. Protein sequence: CASAAQYF. V and J are TRBV6-5 and TRBJ2-3; D call uncertain. The V gene's germline CDR1 is MNHEY and CDR2 SVGAGI. V was clipped by 8 bases and J by 10 bases, with 4 bases between them. The CDR3 consists of 8 residues.

The rearrangement uses TRBV5-6 and TRBJ2-6; 11 nucleotides align to TRBD2. The J segment lost 14 bases and the V segment lost 2 bases, leaving 18 bases of the junction unmatched. In germline, CDR1 is SGHDT, CDR2 YYEEEE. CDR3 length: 18 amino acids. As DNA, the CDR3 is TGTGCCAGCAGCTTTCTTCCTAGCGGGAGGTCTGGGGCCAGCCTCCTGACTTTC. Protein product: CASSFLPSGRSGASLLTF.

Remarks on this clonotype: An end of the junction does not agree with germline; a read error may underlie this. The chain recombines TRBV6-1 with TRBJ2-2, with D possibly matching TRBD2 (5 bases). The germline V gene encodes CDR1 MNHNS and CDR2 SASEGT. The CDR3 loop spans 16 amino acids. The CDR3 bases are TGTGCCAGCAGTGAAACGGGGTTAGCGAACGCCGGGGAGCTGTTTTTT. It yields the protein CASSETGLANAGELFF.

This clonotype has only one observation. A much larger clone is a single base away; this may be a read error. V and J are TRBV6-1 and TRBJ2-1, with TRBD2 matching over 10 bases. V lost 4 bases, J lost 2 bases, and 8 bases stayed unmatched. Per the germline V gene, CDR1 is MNHNS and CDR2 is SASEGT. CDR3 size: 17 residues. The CDR3 is CASSVRASGSTYNEQFF. In DNA form, the CDR3 reads TGTGCCAGCAGTGTGAGGGCTAGCGGGAGTACCTACAATGAGCAGTTCTTC.

Comment on this clonotype: A much more abundant neighbour one base away suggests this may be a read error. The chain carries TRBV6-5 and TRBJ2-7, with TRBD2 as a possible D gene (6 bases). The germline CDR1 and CDR2 sequences are MNHEY and SVGAGI. The CDR3 runs 16 residues. In nucleotides, the CDR3 is TGTGCCAGCAGTATCACCTGGGACTCTGGTTCCTCCGAGCAGTACTTC. Translation gives CASSITWDSGSSEQYF.

This clonotype was seen ten or more times. The chain uses TRBV29-1 and TRBJ1-2; TRBD1 agrees at 8 bases. V dropped 5 bases and J dropped 3; count of bases not matched to a gene: 2. Per the germline V gene, CDR1 is SQVTM and CDR2 is ANQGSEA. This CDR3 is 12 amino acids long. For the CDR3, the DNA is TGCAGCGTTCTACAGGGGGACTATGGCTACACCTTC. Its protein product is CSVLQGDYGYTF.

Points on this clonotype: A much larger clone sits a single nucleotide away, making a read error possible. This rearrangement joins TRBV5-4 to TRBJ2-1, with 7 bases identical to TRBD2. Germline CDR1 reads SGHNT; CDR2 reads YYREEE (reference sequence). CDR3 size: 15 residues. The CDR3 DNA sequence: TGTGCCAGCAGCCCCCCATTGCGGGACTACATTGAGCAGTTCTTC. It encodes CASSPPLRDYIEQFF. Variable domain in full (rest from reference TRBV5-4 and TRBJ2-1): ETGVTQSPTHLIKTRGQQVTLRCSSQSGHNTVSWYQQALGQGPQFIFQYYREEENGRGNFPPRFSGLQFPNYSSELNVNALELDDSALYLCASSPPLRDYIEQFFGPGTRLTVL.

Of note for this clonotype: The junction departs from the called germline gene at one end, perhaps through a read error. The chain recombines TRBV11-2 with TRBJ2-7; 7 bases line up with TRBD2. Per the germline V gene, CDR1 is SGHAT and CDR2 is FQNNGV. The CDR3 is 14 residues long. This chain's CDR3 is CDSAAQRGSYEQYF. Written as DNA, the CDR3 is TGTGACAGTGCGGCTCAGCGGGGTTCCTATGAGCAGTACTTC.

Note on this clonotype: This clone may be a read error of a much larger clone one base away. This sequence joins TRBV5-4 and TRBJ2-5; D uncertain. V lost 0 bases, J lost 4 bases, and 10 bases lay in between. Per germline, CDR1 SGHNT and CDR2 YYREEE (reference sequence). The CDR3 runs 14 residues. CDR3 DNA sequence: TGTGCCAGCAGCTTGGATAATGGGTTAGAGACCCAGTACTTC. Amino acid sequence: CASSLDNGLETQYF. Drawing the rest from reference TRBV5-4 and TRBJ2-5, the complete variable domain is ETGVTQSPTHLIKTRGQQVTLRCSSQSGHNTVSWYQQALGQGPQFIFQYYREEENGRGNFPPRFSGLQFPNYSSELNVNALELDDSALYLCASSLDNGLETQYFGPGTRLLVL.

This clonotype appeared many times. The chain links TRBV4-1 to TRBJ1-5; no firm D call. The germline gives CDR1 MGHRA, CDR2 YSYEKL. This CDR3 region has 14 residues. V was shortened by 4 bases and J by 1 base, with 8 bases between the two germline ends. The CDR3 here is CASSPSLSNQPQHF. The CDR3 nucleotides read TGCGCCAGCAGCCCCTCATTAAGCAATCAGCCCCAGCATTTT.

Remarks on this clonotype: One base away lies a much larger clone, so this may be a sequencing read error. Because the CDR3 is missing its conserved closing phenylalanine or tryptophan, this is likely a read error. V is TRBV5-5 and J is TRBJ2-7; D gene unclear. CDR3 size: 14 residues. In germline, CDR1 is SGHKS, CDR2 YYEKEE (reference sequence). Trimming took off 0 bases at V and 0 bases at J, with 7 bases between the two ends. In DNA form, the CDR3 reads TGTGCCAGCAGCTTGGAGATCCTCTCCTACGAGCAGTACTTG. Translation gives CASSLEILSYEQYL.

Comment on this clonotype: This may come from a read error, since a much larger clone is one base off. V usage is TRBV6-1 and J usage is TRBJ2-3; unclear D gene. Trimming pared 6 bases from V and 2 bases from J, leaving 21 bases between. Germline CDR1 MNHNS, CDR2 SASEGT. The CDR3 spans 17 residues. DNA of the CDR3: TGTGCCAGCAGCCCCCCGGCAGCCTACTCCTCCACAGATACGCAGTATTTT. This encodes CASSPPAAYSSTDTQYF.

Details on this clonotype: At one boundary the junction diverges from the germline segment, which might be a read error. The V and J genes are TRBV7-2 and TRBJ2-7; 7 bases are a match to TRBD2. CDR1 and CDR2 (germline): SGHTA, FQGNSA. This CDR3 comprises 15 residues. CDR3 protein: CAGSFLADLSYEQYF. The CDR3 nucleotides read TGTGCCGGCAGCTTCCTAGCGGACCTCTCCTACGAGCAGTACTTC. The full variable domain, its missing parts supplied by reference TRBV7-2 and TRBJ2-7, is GAGVSQSPSNKVTEKGKDVELRCDPISGHTALYWYRQSLGQGLEFLIYFQGNSAPDKSGLPSDRFSAERTGGSVSTLTIQRTQQEDSAVYLCAGSFLADLSYEQYFGPGTRLTVT.

A note on this clonotype: This may come from a read error, since a much larger clone is one base off. V is TRBV10-2 and J is TRBJ2-3; D not certain. Per germline, CDR1 WSHSY and CDR2 SAAADI. The CDR3 runs to 13 residues. CDR3 sequence reads: CASRNIYTDTHYF. The CDR3 DNA sequence: TGCGCCAGCAGGAACATTTACACAGATACGCATTATTTT.

Note on this clonotype: Given the absence of the conserved phenylalanine or tryptophan at the CDR3 end, a read error is likely. The chain couples TRBV29-1 to TRBJ1-2; no reliable D call. This CDR3 is 13 amino acids long. In germline, CDR1 is SQVTM, CDR2 ANQGSEA. CDR3 coding DNA: TGCAGTGTCGTTCTGACCCAAAACTATGGCTACACCCTC. Translation: CSVVLTQNYGYTL.

Notes on this clonotype: A much larger clone differs by one base, so this may be a read error. V usage is TRBV6-1 and J usage is TRBJ1-4; TRBD1 matches at 7 bases. The V gene's germline CDR1 is MNHNS and CDR2 SASEGT. This CDR3 contains 17 residues. The CDR3 sequence is CVSSELAGGHGDEKLFF. CDR3 nucleotide sequence: TGTGTCAGCAGTGAATTGGCAGGGGGTCATGGCGATGAAAAACTGTTTTTT.

Concerning this clonotype: Without the conserved terminal phenylalanine or tryptophan, this CDR3 likely stems from a read error. Because the CDR3's place on the DNA is in doubt, the DNA is left out and the CDR3 is given as listed by TCRdb. V gene TRBV11-2 combines with J gene TRBJ2-1; no DNA check was done on the table's D call, TRBD1. The V gene's germline CDR1 is SGHAT and CDR2 FQNNGV. The CDR3 length is 15 residues, termini included. The CDR3 region is CASSTGTGSYNERFS.

In regard to this clonotype: Sequence at one end of the junction differs from germline and may be a read error. The chain combines TRBV13 with TRBJ2-7; 8 positions match TRBD1. The CDR3 length is 17 residues. The germline V gene encodes CDR1 PRHDT and CDR2 FYEKMQ (reference sequence). CDR3 nucleotides: TGTGTCAGCAGCTCGCCTACAGGGGGTCAAGGCTCCTACGAGCAGTACTTC. Its translation is CVSSSPTGGQGSYEQYF.

A word on this clonotype: The junction departs from germline at one end; a sequencing error may be responsible. The chain links TRBV11-2 to TRBJ2-5; TRBD2 matches 8 bases. Germline CDR1 reads SGHAT; CDR2 reads FQNNGV. The CDR3 spans 15 residues. The DNA for the CDR3 is TGTGCTAGCAGTGACCTGACAGGAGCGGGAGAGGCCCAGTACTTC. Its translation is CASSDLTGAGEAQYF. Filled out from reference TRBV11-2 and TRBJ2-5, the complete variable domain reads EAGVAQSPRYKIIEKRQSVAFWCNPISGHATLYWYQQILGQGPKLLIQFQNNGVVDDSQLPKDRFSAERLKGVDSTLKIQPAKLEDSAVYLCASSDLTGAGEAQYFGPGTRLLVL.